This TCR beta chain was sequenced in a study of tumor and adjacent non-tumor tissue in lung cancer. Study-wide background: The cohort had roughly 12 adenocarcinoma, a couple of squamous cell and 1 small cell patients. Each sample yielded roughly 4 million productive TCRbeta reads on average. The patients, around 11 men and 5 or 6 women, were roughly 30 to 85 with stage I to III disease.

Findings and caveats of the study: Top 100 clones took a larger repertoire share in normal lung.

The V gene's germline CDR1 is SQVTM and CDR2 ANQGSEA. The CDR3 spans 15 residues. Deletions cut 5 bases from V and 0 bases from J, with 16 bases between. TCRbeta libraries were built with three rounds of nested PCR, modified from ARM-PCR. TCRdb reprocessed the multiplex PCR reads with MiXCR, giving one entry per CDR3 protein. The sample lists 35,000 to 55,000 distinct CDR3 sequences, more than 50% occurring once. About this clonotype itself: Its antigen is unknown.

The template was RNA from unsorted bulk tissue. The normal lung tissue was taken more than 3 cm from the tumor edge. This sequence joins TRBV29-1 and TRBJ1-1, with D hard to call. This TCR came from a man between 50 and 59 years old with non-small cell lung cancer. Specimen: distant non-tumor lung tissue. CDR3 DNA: TGCAGCGTTTCTTTTCAGGTCCTTATGAACACTGAAGCTTTCTTT. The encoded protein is CSVSFQVLMNTEAFF.